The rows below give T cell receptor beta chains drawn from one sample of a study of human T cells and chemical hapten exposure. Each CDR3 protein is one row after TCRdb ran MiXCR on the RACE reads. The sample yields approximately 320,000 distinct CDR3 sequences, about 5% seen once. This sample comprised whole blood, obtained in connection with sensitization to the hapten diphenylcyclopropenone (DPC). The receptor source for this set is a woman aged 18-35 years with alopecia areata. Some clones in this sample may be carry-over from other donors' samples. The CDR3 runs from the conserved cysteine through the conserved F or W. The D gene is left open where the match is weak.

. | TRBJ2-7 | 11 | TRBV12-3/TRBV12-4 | CASSFRDEQYF
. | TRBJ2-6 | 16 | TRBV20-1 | CSATGLTISGANVLTF
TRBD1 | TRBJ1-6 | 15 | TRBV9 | CASSDGTGANSPLHF
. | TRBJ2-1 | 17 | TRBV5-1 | CASSFPSPGLVPNEQFF
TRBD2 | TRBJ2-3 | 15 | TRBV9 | CASIVSGAGTDTQYF
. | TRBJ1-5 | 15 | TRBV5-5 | CASSKRTGSNQPQHF
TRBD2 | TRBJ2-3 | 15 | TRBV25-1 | CASSVHSGGRDTQYF
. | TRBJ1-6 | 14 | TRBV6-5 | CASRMDRNNSPLHF
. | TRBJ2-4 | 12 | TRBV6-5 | CASSPGADIQYF
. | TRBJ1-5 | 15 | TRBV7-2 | CASSVLKGGNQPQHF
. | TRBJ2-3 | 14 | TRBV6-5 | CASRRFTWTDTQYF
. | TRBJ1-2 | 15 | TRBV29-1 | CSVDSFGTTNYGYTF
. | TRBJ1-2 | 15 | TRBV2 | CASSEESDLFYGYTF
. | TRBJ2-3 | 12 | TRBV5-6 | CASSNQADTQYF
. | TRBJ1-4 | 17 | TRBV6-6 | CASSYGGRGTTNEKLFF
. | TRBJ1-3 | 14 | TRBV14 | CASRPDASGNTIYF
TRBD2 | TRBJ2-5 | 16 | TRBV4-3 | CASSQDAGARVETQYF
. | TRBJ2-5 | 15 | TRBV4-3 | CASSTGRSRQETQYF
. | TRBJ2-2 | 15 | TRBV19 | CASNIGGGNTGELFF
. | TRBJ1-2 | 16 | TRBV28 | CASSLGRISPNYGYTF
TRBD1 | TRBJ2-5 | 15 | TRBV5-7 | CASSPLLTGAGTQYF
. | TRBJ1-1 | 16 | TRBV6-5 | CASSSHMTVLNTEAFF
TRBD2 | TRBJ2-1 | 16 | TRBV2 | CASTLDTSGAYNEQFF
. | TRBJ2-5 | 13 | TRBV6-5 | CASSYLGQETQYF
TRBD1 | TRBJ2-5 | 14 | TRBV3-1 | CASSLGTGQETQYF
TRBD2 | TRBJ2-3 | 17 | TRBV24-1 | CATSPRTSGGPTDTQYF
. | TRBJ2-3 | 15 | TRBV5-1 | CASSLGGSGTDTQYF
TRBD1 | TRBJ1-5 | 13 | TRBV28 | CAGARGGNQPQHF
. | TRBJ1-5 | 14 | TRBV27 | CASSFQGSNQPQHF
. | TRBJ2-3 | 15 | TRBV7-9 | CASSLMVSNRNTQYF
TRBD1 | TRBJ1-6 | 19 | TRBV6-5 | CASSYSPQGGFSYNSPLHF
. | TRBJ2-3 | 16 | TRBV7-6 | CASSLGEGGPGDTQYF
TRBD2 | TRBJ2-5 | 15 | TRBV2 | CASRPMTSGGETQYF
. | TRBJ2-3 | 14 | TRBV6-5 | CASSYSDSPDTQYF
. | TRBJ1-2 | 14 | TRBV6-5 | CASKYEGANYGYTF
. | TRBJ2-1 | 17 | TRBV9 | CASSVAIGRGTYNEQFF
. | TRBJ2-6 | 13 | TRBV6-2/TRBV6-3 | CASSYAGANVLTF
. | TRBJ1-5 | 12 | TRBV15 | CATSPGRQPQHF
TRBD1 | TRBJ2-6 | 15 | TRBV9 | CASSSGGTTANVLTF
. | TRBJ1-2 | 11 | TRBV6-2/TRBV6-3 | CASSYPSAKSF
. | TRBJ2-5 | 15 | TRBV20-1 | CSARDRQGHQETQYF
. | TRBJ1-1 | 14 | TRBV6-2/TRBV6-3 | CASSYSRGWTEAFF
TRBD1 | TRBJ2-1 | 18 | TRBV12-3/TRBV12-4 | CASSLGPIRDRGSNEQFF
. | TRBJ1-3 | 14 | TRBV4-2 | CASSQEGAGNTIYF
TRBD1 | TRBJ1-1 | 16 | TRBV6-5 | CASSLRGQGARVEAFF
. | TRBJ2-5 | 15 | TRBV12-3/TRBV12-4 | CASSLVGQVGQTQYF
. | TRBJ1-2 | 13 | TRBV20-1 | CSARDRTTYGYTF
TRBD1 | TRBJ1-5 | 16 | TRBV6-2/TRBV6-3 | CASSLVDRNSNQPQHF
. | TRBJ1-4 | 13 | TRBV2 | CASHGAVSEKLFF
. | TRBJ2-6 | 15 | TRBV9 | CASSANEALANVLTF
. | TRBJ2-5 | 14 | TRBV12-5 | CASGKPQPQETQYF
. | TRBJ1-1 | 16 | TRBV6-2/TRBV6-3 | CASSLGPHSLNTEAFF
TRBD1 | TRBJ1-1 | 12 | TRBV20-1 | CSASPGGREAFF
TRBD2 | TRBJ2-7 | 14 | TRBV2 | CASSGGESAYEQYF
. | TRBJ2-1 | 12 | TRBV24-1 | CATSGWVNEQFF